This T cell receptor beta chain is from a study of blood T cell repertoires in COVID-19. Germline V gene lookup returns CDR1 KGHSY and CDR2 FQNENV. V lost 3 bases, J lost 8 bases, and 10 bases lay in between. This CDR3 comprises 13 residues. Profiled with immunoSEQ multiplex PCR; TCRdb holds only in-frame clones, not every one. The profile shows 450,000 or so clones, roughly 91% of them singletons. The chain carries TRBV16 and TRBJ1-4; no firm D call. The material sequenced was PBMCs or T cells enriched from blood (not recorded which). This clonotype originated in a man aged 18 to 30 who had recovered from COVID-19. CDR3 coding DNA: TGTGCCAGCAGCCATGGGCACATCGAAAAACTGTTTTTT. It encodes CASSHGHIEKLFF.